This T cell receptor beta chain was profiled in a study of blood T cell repertoires in COVID-19. At the level of the study: The United States, Italy and Spain were the sources of the acute and convalescent COVID-19 samples. In each case, the material was cDNA or gDNA derived from T cells, B-cell-depleted T cells, or PBMCs.

As originally analysed: Reference gene primer amplification in the assay estimated nucleated cell counts. The method was immunoSEQ multiplex PCR; TCRdb's version includes in-frame clones alone and lacks a portion of them. Clone size and V and J calls were adopted from that table, with D and trimming inferred from the DNA. The repertoire includes around 180,000 clones, roughly 80% of them detected once, and less than 2% sits in the top ten. This clone was counted once. The germline CDR1 and CDR2 sequences are LGHDT and YNNKEL (reference sequence). Trimming took 4 bases from V and 6 from J; bases not matched to a gene: 4. CDR3 size: 13 residues.

The rearrangement uses TRBV3-1 (or the pseudogene TRBV3-2) and TRBJ2-7; 9 positions match TRBD1. This receptor was obtained from a human donor in a cohort sampled during active COVID-19. The sample taken for sequencing was peripheral blood. CDR3 in amino acids: CASSPQGAGEQYF. The CDR3 DNA sequence: TGTGCCAGCAGCCCACAGGGGGCGGGCGAGCAGTACTTC.